The 29 T cell receptor beta chains reported below all come from one sample, sequenced in a study of blood T cell repertoires in COVID-19. Assay: immunoSEQ multiplex PCR; the TCRdb copy retains only in-frame clones and omits some. The repertoire includes under 200,000 clones, 90% of them detected once, and 0.5% to 0.6% sits in the top ten. The source material was peripheral blood. These receptors were collected from a man aged 50-60 years with acute or convalescent COVID-19.

The CDR3 DNA reads TGTGCCTCTCGGACTAGCGACCATGAGCAGTTCTTC. It encodes CASRTSDHEQFF. The chain combines TRBV6-6 with TRBJ2-1, with TRBD2 identical over 9 bases. Germline V gene data show CDR1 as MNHNY and CDR2 as SVGAGI (reference sequence). The CDR3 extends over 12 amino acids. Trimming took 11 bases from V and 8 from J; bases not matched to a gene: 7.

The CDR3 region is CASSSSRDSHPQHF. The CDR3 DNA sequence: TGTGCCAGCAGCTCCTCCCGGGACAGTCATCCCCAGCATTTT. The chain has TRBV6-5 and TRBJ1-5, with 7 bases identical to TRBD1. V was pared by 6 bases and J by 10 bases, with 12 bases of the junction left unmatched. The CDR3 has 14 amino acids. Looked up from germline, CDR1 is MNHEY and CDR2 is SVGAGI.

The genes are TRBV12-5 and TRBJ1-4, with D possibly being TRBD1 (6 bases). The CDR3 contains 16 residues. Trimming took 0 bases from V and 3 from J, leaving 11 bases between them. Germline lookup yields CDR1 LGHNT and CDR2 FRNRAP. The CDR3 bases are TGTGCTAGTGGTTTGGTACAGGGATCGCCTAATGAAAAACTGTTTTTT. It translates to CASGLVQGSPNEKLFF.

This rearrangement joins TRBV27 to TRBJ1-2; 7 bases are a match to TRBD1. CDR3 size: 14 residues. The J segment lost 8 bases and the V segment lost 0 bases, leaving 6 bases of the junction unmatched. Germline loops: CDR1 MNHEY, CDR2 SMNVEV (reference sequence). The CDR3 bases are TGTGCCAGCAGTTTATCTACAGGGGTCGGAGGCTACACCTTC. Translating gives CASSLSTGVGGYTF.

V and J are TRBV27 and TRBJ2-7; 7 bases align to TRBD1. CDR3 length equals 14 residues. V was pared by 2 bases and J by 2 bases, with 3 bases of the junction left unmatched. Germline CDR1 reads MNHEY; CDR2 reads SMNVEV (reference sequence). CDR3 region: CASSLITGAYEQYF. Here the CDR3 DNA reads TGTGCCAGCAGTTTAATTACAGGGGCCTACGAGCAGTACTTC.

This chain joins TRBV5-1 and TRBJ1-2, with 7 bases matching TRBD1. This CDR3 comprises 15 residues. The germline CDR1 and CDR2 sequences are SGHRS and YFSETQ. J gave up 7 bases and V 3 bases, and 12 bases lay outside the gene matches. CDR3 in amino acids: CASSSDTGAPGGYTF. CDR3 in DNA: TGCGCCAGCAGCTCAGATACAGGGGCTCCCGGTGGCTACACCTTC.

The V gene is TRBV2, the J gene TRBJ1-4, with unresolved D. The CDR3 is made up of 16 amino acids. Looked up from germline, CDR1 is SNHLY and CDR2 is FYNNEI. Trimming removed 1 base at V and 11 bases at J, with 20 bases between. The chain's CDR3 is CASSEGRAPVRAKLFF. CDR3 nucleotides: TGTGCCAGCAGTGAAGGAAGAGCCCCGGTCCGTGCGAAACTGTTTTTT.

The rearrangement links TRBV10-2 to TRBJ2-1; 8 nucleotides match TRBD2. Germline CDR1 is WSHSY and CDR2 is SAAADI. Unmatched junction bases numbered 7, after V lost 10 bases and J lost 8 bases. CDR3 length equals 12 residues. CDR3 sequence (DNA): TGCGCCACCGGGGGGGCCGTGCATGAGCAGTTCTTC. This codes for CATGGAVHEQFF.

This clone has only a few counts. CDR3 residues: CASSLNLAGGKETQYF. In DNA, the CDR3 is TGTGCCAGCTCACTGAACCTAGCGGGAGGGAAGGAGACCCAGTACTTC. The J gene is TRBJ2-5, the V gene TRBV18; 12 bases are a match to TRBD2. The CDR3 extends over 16 amino acids. Germline CDR1 and CDR2: KGHSH and LQKENI. Unmatched junction bases numbered 8, after V lost 4 bases and J lost 5 bases.

The rearrangement joins TRBV18 to TRBJ2-7, with 7 positions matching TRBD1. This CDR3 spans 12 amino acids. Germline assignment: CDR1 KGHSH and CDR2 LQKENI. V gave up 2 bases and J gave up 5 bases; unmatched junction bases: 0. CDR3 sequence reads: CASSPDRDEQYF. The CDR3 DNA sequence: TGTGCCAGCTCACCAGACAGGGACGAGCAGTACTTC.

This chain joins TRBV24-1 and TRBJ2-3, with D possibly TRBD2 on 6 matching bases. The CDR3 has 17 amino acids. Germline CDR1 KGHDR, CDR2 SFDVKD. V lost 3 bases and J 0 bases, leaving 15 bases between the germline ends. CDR3 loop: CATSDPRDRLSTDTQYF. Here the CDR3 DNA reads TGTGCCACCAGTGATCCGCGGGACCGCCTGAGCACAGATACGCAGTATTTT.

This clone was found a few times. The chain links TRBV28 to TRBJ1-5, with 10 bases aligning to TRBD1. Germline trimming cut 5 bases from V and 3 bases from J; bases unmatched to any gene: 7. Germline CDR1 MDHEN, CDR2 SYDVKM. This CDR3 has 16 amino acids. The CDR3 DNA reads as TGTGCCAGCAGTCGGGGACAGGGGTTCAACAATCAGCCCCAGCATTTT. The encoded protein is CASSRGQGFNNQPQHF.

The chain joins TRBV27 to TRBJ1-1; 8 bases are shared with TRBD1. J gave up 1 base and V 5 bases, and 9 bases lay outside the gene matches. Germline V gene data show CDR1 as MNHEY and CDR2 as SMNVEV (reference sequence). The CDR3 loop spans 16 amino acids. Written as DNA, the CDR3 is TGTGCCAGCAGTCCGGGGACAGGTAGGGGGAACACTGAAGCTTTCTTT. It yields the protein CASSPGTGRGNTEAFF.

In its sample, this clone was seen once. J is TRBJ1-2 and V is TRBV28, with D uncertain. Germline assignment: CDR1 MDHEN and CDR2 SYDVKM. CDR3 size: 15 residues. V was cut by 7 bases and J by 3 bases, with 18 bases left in between. The CDR3, as DNA: TGTGCCAGCACCCCCGTTGGTACTACTTACTATGGCTACACCTTC. This encodes CASTPVGTTYYGYTF.

The gene calls are TRBV5-6 and TRBJ1-2, with 7 bases that match TRBD1. Trimming at V came to 3 bases and at J to 2 bases, leaving 4 bases not matched to a gene. Germline CDR1 SGHDT, CDR2 YYEEEE. The length of the CDR3 is 14 residues. The CDR3 region has the DNA TGTGCCAGCAGCTCCACGGACAGGAACTATGGCTACACCTTC. It is translated as CASSSTDRNYGYTF.

Here the CDR3 reads CASSSNTAGGGPYEQYV. CDR3 DNA sequence: TGTGCCAGCAGTTCGAATACAGCGGGGGGTGGCCCATACGAGCAGTACGTC. The gene calls are TRBV6-2 or TRBV6-3 and TRBJ2-7, with TRBD2 identical over 9 bases. V dropped 4 bases and J dropped 4; count of bases not matched to a gene: 14. The germline V gene encodes CDR1 MNHEY and CDR2 SVGEGT. The CDR3 sequence is 17 residues long.

This chain links TRBV7-9 with TRBJ2-3, with D unresolved. The V gene lost 0 bases and the J gene lost 1 base, with 8 bases spanning the gap. The CDR3 sequence is 15 residues long. Looked up from germline, CDR1 is SEHNR and CDR2 is FQNEAQ (reference sequence). CDR3 amino acids: CASSLARTGTDTQYF. CDR3 DNA sequence: TGTGCCAGCAGCTTAGCGCGAACGGGCACAGATACGCAGTATTTT.

CDR3 sequence reads: CASSPRQGNEQFF. In nucleotides, the CDR3 is TGTGCCAGCAGCCCCCGACAGGGTAATGAGCAGTTCTTC. The chain combines TRBV7-2 with TRBJ2-1, with 7 bases matching TRBD1. CDR3 size: 13 residues. Germline CDR1 is SGHTA and CDR2 is FQGNSA. V shed 5 bases and J 7 bases; nucleotides not matched to a gene: 5.

The chain carries TRBV5-1 and TRBJ2-2; 13 bases match TRBD2. J lost 2 bases, V lost 4 bases, and 2 bases had no gene match. The germline gives CDR1 SGHRS, CDR2 YFSETQ. The CDR3 is 16 amino acids. The CDR3: CASSGGLAGNTGELFF. For the CDR3, the DNA is TGCGCCAGCAGCGGGGGACTAGCGGGAAACACCGGGGAGCTGTTTTTT.

The chain links TRBV4-2 to TRBJ1-4; possibly TRBD1 for D (5 bases). Trimming removed 1 base from V and 0 bases from J, with 15 bases in between. The CDR3 covers 18 residues. From germline, CDR1 is LGHNA and CDR2 YNFKEQ. Here the CDR3 reads CASSQGGSRETTNEKLFF. CDR3 nucleotide sequence: TGTGCCAGCAGCCAAGGGGGCAGCAGGGAAACAACTAATGAAAAACTGTTTTTT.

CDR3: CASSLTQGSYNEQFF. CDR3 sequence (DNA): TGTGCCAGCAGCTTAACGCAGGGCTCCTACAATGAGCAGTTCTTC. This rearrangement joins TRBV7-9 to TRBJ2-1, with D possibly matching TRBD1 (5 bases). The CDR3 runs 15 residues. Germline V CDR1 and CDR2: SEHNR, FQNEAQ (reference sequence). V was trimmed by 2 bases and J by 0 bases, leaving 8 bases between them.

The sample holds one count of this clone. This CDR3 reads CASSQGRDQQFF. The CDR3 DNA is TGCGCCAGCAGCCAAGGGCGGGACCAGCAGTTCTTC. This chain uses TRBV4-1 with TRBJ2-1; D perhaps matches TRBD2 (6 bases). Germline values: CDR1 MGHRA, CDR2 YSYEKL. The V end lost 1 base, the J end lost 11 bases, and 9 bases lay between the germline ends. The CDR3 has 12 amino acids.

The chain is built from TRBV4-2 and TRBJ2-7, with 8 bases fitting TRBD2. The CDR3 is made up of 14 amino acids. Losses at the gene ends were 3 bases for V and 5 bases for J; bases not matched to a gene: 6. Germline V gene data show CDR1 as LGHNA and CDR2 as YNFKEQ. CDR3 nucleotide sequence: TGTGCCAGCAGCCAGGGGACTAGTTCCGACGAGCAGTACTTC. Translation: CASSQGTSSDEQYF.

For the CDR3, the DNA is TGTGCCAGCAGCGTAGGGGTCACTTTGAACACTGAAGCTTTCTTT. Protein: CASSVGVTLNTEAFF. This chain joins TRBV5-5 and TRBJ1-1; TRBD1 might be the D (5 bases). The CDR3 runs 15 residues. The germline gives CDR1 SGHKS, CDR2 YYEKEE (reference sequence). Between the trimmed V and J ends, which lost 4 bases and 0 bases, there was a span of 13 bases.

V gene TRBV5-5 combines with J gene TRBJ1-6; D unresolved. This CDR3 is 12 amino acids long. The V end lost 0 bases, the J end lost 8 bases, and 3 bases lay between the germline ends. Germline V gene lookup returns CDR1 SGHKS and CDR2 YYEKEE (reference sequence). CDR3 sequence reads: CASSLGDSPLHF. The DNA for the CDR3 is TGTGCCAGCAGCTTGGGAGATTCACCCCTCCACTTT.

This rearrangement joins TRBV27 to TRBJ2-2; TRBD1 agrees at 10 bases. The CDR3 consists of 18 residues. Germline CDR1 is MNHEY and CDR2 is SMNVEV (reference sequence). Trimming removed 5 bases from V and 5 bases from J; junction bases left unmatched: 14. This chain's CDR3 is CASSDRPPGTGETGELFF. CDR3 in DNA: TGTGCCAGCAGTGACCGCCCCCCCGGGACAGGGGAGACCGGGGAGCTGTTTTTT.

The chain couples TRBV6-1 to TRBJ1-5; D perhaps matches TRBD1 (6 bases). Trimming cost V 3 bases and J 1 base, with 16 bases left between them. The CDR3 covers 17 residues. The germline V gene has CDR1 MNHNS and CDR2 SASEGT. CDR3 sequence: CASSEWTVRVSNQPQHF. CDR3 bases: TGTGCCAGCAGTGAGTGGACAGTTAGAGTAAGCAATCAGCCCCAGCATTTT.

The chain couples TRBV7-2 to TRBJ1-1, with D possibly matching TRBD1 (6 bases). Germline CDR1 and CDR2: SGHTA and FQGNSA. This CDR3 is built from 13 residues. Between the trimmed V and J ends, which lost 2 bases and 4 bases, there was a span of 8 bases. For the CDR3, the DNA is TGTGCCAGCAGCTTACAGGGGAGCACTGAAGCTTTCTTT. Its translation: CASSLQGSTEAFF.

The chain is built from TRBV27 and TRBJ1-1; D remains unclear. This CDR3 contains 15 residues. The germline gives CDR1 MNHEY, CDR2 SMNVEV (reference sequence). V lost 3 bases and J 3 bases, leaving 14 bases between the germline ends. CDR3 sequence: CASSLSRSGYTEAFF. CDR3 bases: TGTGCCAGCAGTTTGTCCCGGTCGGGGTACACTGAAGCTTTCTTT.